This TCR beta chain was obtained from a study of cytomegalovirus exposure and HLA in healthy donors. Study details: HLA-typed donors were the source of about 85 million unique TCRs held in an early data release.

With regard to this clone: No antigen is known for it.

In the PCR, 60 Vbeta and 13 Jbeta primers were used. Generated by immunoSEQ multiplex PCR, the TCRdb table keeps only in-frame clones and is missing some. The sample consists of nearly 200,000 clones, over 65% of them appearing once. This CDR3 has 15 amino acids. Germline V lookup: CDR1 LNHDA, CDR2 SQIVND (reference sequence). Trimming left V 6 bases short and J 2 bases short, with 17 bases between. Study conclusions and caveats: Equally common other TCR beta chains were less clonally expanded than HLA-associated ones, a later analysis found. Reports described diagnosis of cytomegalovirus status by the classifier as highly specific and sensitive. V- and J-gene trimming in TCR beta was tied to a missense DCLRE1C variant by an analysis performed later.

The sample was PBMCs. The clonotype originates from a boy younger than 10 in good health and CMV-seronegative. This chain uses TRBV19 with TRBJ2-7, with a weak D call TRBD1 (6 bases). CDR3 in amino acids: CASSRATGPAYEQYF. The DNA of the CDR3 is TGTGCCAGTAGCCGGGCGACAGGCCCGGCCTACGAGCAGTACTTC.